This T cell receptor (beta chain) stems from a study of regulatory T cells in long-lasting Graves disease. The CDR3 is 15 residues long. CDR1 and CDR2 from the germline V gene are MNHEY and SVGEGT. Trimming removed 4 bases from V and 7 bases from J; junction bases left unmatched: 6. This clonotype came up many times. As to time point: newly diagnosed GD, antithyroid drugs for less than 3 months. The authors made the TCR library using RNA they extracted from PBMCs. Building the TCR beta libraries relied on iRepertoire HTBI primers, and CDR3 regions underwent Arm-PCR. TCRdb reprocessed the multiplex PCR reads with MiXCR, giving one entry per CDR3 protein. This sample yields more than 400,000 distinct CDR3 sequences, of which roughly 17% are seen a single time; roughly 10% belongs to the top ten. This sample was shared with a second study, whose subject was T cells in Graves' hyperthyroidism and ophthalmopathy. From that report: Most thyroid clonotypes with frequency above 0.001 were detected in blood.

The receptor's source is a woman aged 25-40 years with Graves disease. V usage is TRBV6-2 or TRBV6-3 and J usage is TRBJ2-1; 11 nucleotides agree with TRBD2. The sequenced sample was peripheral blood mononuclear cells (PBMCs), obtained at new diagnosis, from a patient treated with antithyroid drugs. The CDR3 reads CASSSLSSGRNEQFF. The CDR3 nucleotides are TGTGCCAGCAGTTCCCTTTCTAGCGGGAGGAATGAGCAGTTCTTC.